These 9 T cell receptor beta chains share one sample of origin, sequenced in a study of patients and donors after allogeneic stem cell transplantation. TCRdb re-derived calls from the RT-PCR reads in MiXCR, one entry per CDR3 protein. This sample has 920,000 or so distinct CDR3 sequences, with approximately 18% found just once. Sequencing was done on a sample of blood, either unsorted or a sorted T cell fraction (not recorded which). These receptors originate from a human donor who was either an allogeneic HSCT recipient or a stem cell or donor lymphocyte infusion donor (not recorded which). It is not recorded whose cells these are; they may come from a transplant donor.

The J gene is TRBJ1-2, the V gene TRBV29-1; D may be TRBD1 (6 bases). The CDR3 runs to 13 residues. V was cut by 4 bases and J by 5 bases, with 14 bases left in between. Germline V gives CDR1 SQVTM, CDR2 ANQGSEA. The CDR3 protein is CSVVVVQGYGYTF. The DNA for the CDR3 is TGCAGCGTTGTAGTTGTCCAGGGGTATGGCTACACCTTC.

This clonotype has ten or more counts. The chain has TRBV12-3 or TRBV12-4 and TRBJ2-7; a weak D match, TRBD1 (5 bases). The length of the CDR3 is 14 residues. V gave up 2 bases and J gave up 2 bases, with 10 bases separating them. CDR3 in amino acids: CASSLQGPAYEQYF. The CDR3 DNA reads as TGTGCCAGCAGTTTACAGGGCCCTGCCTACGAGCAGTACTTC.

The genes are TRBV7-9 and TRBJ2-7, with D perhaps assigned TRBD1 or TRBD2 (5 bases each). The CDR3 is 15 amino acids. Germline lookup yields CDR1 SEHNR and CDR2 FQNEAQ (reference sequence). V was shortened by 5 bases and J by 0 bases, with 14 bases between the two germline ends. CDR3: CASSQGRLSSYEQYF. Written as DNA, the CDR3 is TGTGCCAGCAGCCAGGGACGGCTGAGCTCCTACGAGCAGTACTTC.

This clonotype was observed a few times. The DNA of the CDR3 is TGCAGCGTTCGGGACAACCATAATTCACCCCTCCACTTT. Its translation is CSVRDNHNSPLHF. The chain uses TRBV29-1 and TRBJ1-6, with D possibly matching TRBD1 (6 bases). There are 13 residues in the CDR3. The germline V gene has CDR1 SQVTM and CDR2 ANQGSEA. Trimming pared 5 bases from V and 5 bases from J, leaving 10 bases between.

This chain joins TRBV18 and TRBJ2-1; TRBD1 matches at 9 bases. CDR3 length equals 15 residues. Germline assignment: CDR1 KGHSH and CDR2 LQKENI. V was clipped by 3 bases and J by 12 bases; unmatched bases: 12. In DNA form, the CDR3 reads TGTGCCAGCTCACCGCCGGACAGGGGTTTTCACAGGCAGTTCTTC. Amino acids: CASSPPDRGFHRQFF.

This chain joins TRBV20-1 and TRBJ2-2; TRBD1 agrees at 11 bases. Trimming removed 0 bases from V and 5 bases from J; junction bases left unmatched: 11. The CDR3 contains 18 residues. From germline, CDR1 is DFQATT and CDR2 SNEGSKA (reference sequence). The CDR3 DNA follows: TGCAGTGCTAGAGACCCCCTACCCGGGACAGGGGGGACCGGGGAGCTGTTTTTT. Its translation is CSARDPLPGTGGTGELFF.

This rearrangement joins TRBV5-1 to TRBJ2-2; TRBD1 matches 8 bases. Germline V CDR1 and CDR2: SGHRS, YFSETQ. J lost 4 bases, V lost 2 bases, and 7 bases had no gene match. This CDR3 has 16 residues. For the CDR3, the DNA is TGCGCCAGCAGCTTAATAGGACAGGGTACCACCGGGGAGCTGTTTTTT. Its translation: CASSLIGQGTTGELFF.

This clonotype was counted only a few times. The genes are TRBV20-1 and TRBJ2-1, with TRBD1 matching over 8 bases. CDR1 is DFQATT and CDR2 is SNEGSKA in the germline V gene (reference sequence). V lost 3 bases and J lost 8; bases outside the gene matches: 6. This CDR3 has 13 amino acids. DNA of the CDR3: TGCAGTGCTAGGGACAGGGTGACATATGAGCAGTTCTTC. Its protein product is CSARDRVTYEQFF.

J is TRBJ1-2 and V is TRBV12-3 or TRBV12-4; the match to TRBD1 covers 10 bases. The length of the CDR3 is 16 residues. Losses at the gene ends were 7 bases for V and 2 bases for J; bases not matched to a gene: 10. CDR3: CASTLMDRGINYGYTF. The DNA for the CDR3 is TGTGCCAGCACCCTAATGGACAGGGGGATCAACTATGGCTACACCTTC.